The present TCR beta chain was sequenced within a study of cytomegalovirus exposure and HLA in healthy donors (dated by TCRdb to about 2017). For the study in its entirety: An earlier analysis of 587 of the donors reported 276 Gb of sequence data and 95 million to 140 million unique TCR beta sequences obtained from approximately 180 million T cells. An early release that covered 500 to 800 HLA-typed donors contained approximately 300 gigabases of sequencing data and some 87 million unique TCR sequences. The genetic ancestry cluster associated with self-reported Caucasian donors included around 76% of the roughly 360 genotyped donors. The study aimed to test whether signatures of past pathogen exposure could be identified by cataloging public T cell receptors. Using immunosequencing, the study profiled T cell repertoires from about 610 subjects and related those repertoires to cytomegalovirus serostatus. In addition to the first cohort of 666 subjects, a separate validation cohort of 120 different subjects was used. To predict cytomegalovirus infection status, the study brought together high-throughput TCR immunosequencing, statistical association of individual TCRs with disease status, and machine learning. To study patterns of TCR occurrence, a later analysis re-analyzed previously published TCR beta repertoires from just over 650 donors and added high-resolution HLA genotyping. The later analysis used no new phenotypic data to find candidate immune exposures, relying instead on TCR beta sequences and their occurrence across donors. An earlier analysis of nearly 600 of the donors applied high-throughput TCR beta sequencing to assess whether each TCR beta V gene segment acted as functional or pseudogenic. Donor age, sex, ethnicity and CMV serostatus were compiled together with the repertoire data. In a later genetic analysis, genome-wide SNP genotypes for about three fifths of the roughly 670 donors were used, and that subset was treated as a discovery cohort. All discovery cohort repertoires had been generated on a single sequencing platform. HLA typing covered class I and class II loci at four-digit resolution. Typing coverage differed by locus: A, B, C, DRB1 and DQB1 were typed in roughly 629-630 donors, DQA1 in 522, DPA1 in around 610, and DPB1 in 400 to 490. Because of strong linkage in the cohort, roughly five DR-DQ haplotypes were treated as single units for association and clustering. Among some 400 genotyped donors of the cohort, an average of approximately 240,000 unique TCR beta nucleotide sequences was sequenced per donor, of which approximately 19% were non-productive. What the authors observed across the whole study: In a later analysis, TCR association rates were found to vary across HLA loci, with the most associated TCRs seen for DRB1 alleles and the fewest for HLA-C alleles. In a later genetic analysis, a missense DCLRE1C variant was associated with V-gene and J-gene trimming of TCR beta chains, and the association was replicated in an independent cohort. A later genetic analysis reported fewer N-insertions in productive TCRs among donors in an Asian-associated ancestry cluster than the roughly 700-donor mean. Presence/absence analyses assumed roughly uniform sequencing depth across donors, an assumption that may not hold. It was suggested by the authors that the approach could potentially be generalized to other disease states and immunological phenotypes. A further reported finding was that TCR beta sequences accurately predicted the HLA-A and HLA-B alleles for most subjects in the first cohort. A few of the identified cytomegalovirus-associated TCR beta chains were confirmed in vitro to be specific for cytomegalovirus antigens. A group of highly shared sequence variants was considered likely to be a technical artifact of the sequencing pipeline. Over 15 rarely observed V segments, including chromosome 9 orphons, were excluded from the earlier analysis of almost 600 of the donors because counts were too low. In both the original and validation cohorts, the classifier was reported to diagnose cytomegalovirus status with high specificity and sensitivity. A total of 164 TCR beta chains were listed by the study as associated with cytomegalovirus. Correlated functional status among segregating V segments might reflect linkage disequilibrium, but an unknown experimental factor could not be ruled out. A later analysis found that HLA-associated TCR beta chains were more clonally expanded and had lower generation probabilities than equally common non-associated chains. While some public TCRs were present in many individuals, most TCR sequences turned up only very rarely across donors. When HLA alleles, especially DR and DQ, strongly co-occurred, TCR associations were difficult to assign to individual alleles. CMV serostatus was the only immune exposure information available for the cohort. Because HLA typing was unavailable for some donors at each locus, only the typed subset was used in association tests. This cohort had only TCR beta chains sequenced, and the lack of alpha or paired-chain data limited which features could be detected. Several of the top co-occurrence clusters appeared to be linked to parvovirus B19, influenza, CMV and Epstein-Barr virus, according to a later analysis. In an earlier analysis of 587 of the donors, most TCR beta V segments appeared in productive rearrangements about 90% or about 30% of the time, broadly matching IMGT annotations. A later analysis found that most CMV-associated TCR beta chains appeared HLA-restricted, with HLA associations seemingly driven largely by CMV exposure. In a later analysis, some 17,000 TCR beta sequences were associated with specific HLA alleles at a false discovery rate of 0.05.

Libraries were made using the immunoSEQ multiplex PCR assay. A mixture of 60 forward primers for TCR Vbeta segments and 13 reverse primers for TCR Jbeta segments was used in the multiplex PCR. A multiplex PCR assay on genomic DNA amplified the CDR3 region of rearranged TCR beta genes. On the Illumina HiSeq System, the amplified TCR beta libraries were sequenced as 87-base-pair reads. The paper's processing steps were these. Across the 700 or so repertoires, a later analysis counted 60 million to 90 million unique TCR beta chains, roughly 11 million of which were shared by at least two donors. To remove PCR and sequencing errors, raw reads were error-corrected and collapsed into unique sequences using a nearest-neighbor algorithm that merged closely related sequences. To assign V, D and J gene segments, CDR3 sequences were aligned to IMGT reference sequences. For a sequence to be retained, a match of at least six nucleotides was required to both a V gene segment and a J gene segment. A rearrangement counted as productive if the CDR3 had no stop codons and remained in frame with V and J, and every other rearrangement counted as non-productive. CDR3 was defined according to IMGT convention as the region running from the second conserved V-encoded cysteine to the conserved J-encoded phenylalanine. In an earlier analysis of around 640 of the donors, sequences lacking an unambiguous match to a single V gene segment were excluded. An earlier analysis of just under 600 of the donors called V segments functional above 56.7% productive rearrangements and segregating when the between-donor standard deviation exceeded 5%. To diagnose cytomegalovirus status from the catalog of TCR beta chain sequences, a statistical classification framework was built. V and J gene assignment, in a later analysis, came from comparing TCR nucleotide sequences with IMGT/GENE-DB human TR gene sequences. A later analysis assigned CDR3 sequences and most-parsimonious VDJ recombination scenarios with the TCRdist pipeline. In a later analysis, each TCR beta chain was defined by its CDR3 amino acid sequence together with its V-gene family, and reads without a unique V-gene family were excluded. In a later analysis, fewer than 600 highly shared, low-generation-probability nucleotide sequences were removed to address suspected cross-contamination and a sequencing artifact. In a later analysis, a clonal expansion index for each public chain was calculated from normalized within-repertoire ranks of inferred template counts. Generation probabilities in a later analysis came from a VDJ recombination model fitted to out-of-frame rearrangements, and those results were checked against IGoR. In a later analysis, TCR-TCR, TCR-HLA and TCR-CMV co-occurrence was scored with hypergeometric tests, and a repertoire-size bias correction was applied to TCR pairs. To estimate false discovery rates, a later analysis permuted the HLA or CMV assignments 20 times. In a later analysis, co-occurring TCRs were grouped with DBSCAN, and TCRdist sequence similarity was added when clustering was performed within HLA-allele-positive subsets. Repertoires with fewer than 30,000 or more than 120,000 public chains were left out of co-occurrence clustering, as were a handful of repertoires with anomalous nucleotide sharing. In TCRdb, the immuneACCESS table is reduced to in-frame sequences with V and J assigned. These tables do not hold every clone; where another copy was compared, an unresolved V gene accounts for under half, and the others remain unexplained. Clone size and the V and J calls come from that table; the DNA yielded D and trimming. The sample yields 200,000 to 250,000 clones; approximately 82% were counted once. The ten largest clones add up to approximately 0.63% of the sample.

The cohort comprised fewer than 700 healthy bone marrow donors. At the time of sampling, every cohort member was nominally healthy, though immune exposures that went unrecorded were likely present. The donor tested CMV seronegative and was one of the 352 seronegative cohort members. Every donor gave a peripheral blood sample, and the peripheral blood mononuclear cells from that sample were used for TCR beta sequencing. The Qiagen DNeasy Blood Extraction Kit was used to extract genomic DNA from the blood cell samples. This clone was detected once. What antigen it recognizes has not been identified. No much larger clone exists at a distance of one base, and base qualities are not known. Sequenced sample: PBMCs. The source is a young man in good health and CMV-seronegative.

The CDR3 has the sequence CASSLAGRTYNEQFF. The DNA reads TGTGCCAGCAGCTTGGCTGGCAGAACCTACAATGAGCAGTTCTTC. The sequence is built from TRBV5-8 and TRBJ2-1; the D gene assignment is ambiguous. CDR1 and CDR2 are drawn from the germline V gene: SGHTS, YDEGEE. At the junction V is shortened by 0 bases and J by 2 bases, with 9 bases in between. The CDR3 runs 15 residues from the cysteine to the phenylalanine. Only the CDR3 region is kept as DNA, spanning 45 bases read in frame from base 1.